This T cell receptor beta chain emerged from a study of cytomegalovirus exposure and HLA in healthy donors. Study-level results: There were reportedly fewer N-insertions in an Asian-associated ancestry cluster than the roughly 680-donor mean, in a later analysis.

Use of 60 Vbeta and 13 Jbeta primers characterized the PCR. TCRdb's copy holds only in-frame clones and misses some; the assay was immunoSEQ multiplex PCR. The table has tens of thousands of clones, over 70% seen once. CDR1 and CDR2 from the germline V gene are GTSNPN and SVGIG (reference sequence). The CDR3 extends over 14 amino acids. The V gene lost 8 bases and the J gene lost 4 bases, with 15 bases spanning the gap. As for this clone: The antigen remains unidentified.

The gene calls are TRBV30 and TRBJ2-6; D gene unclear. This TCR derives from a girl aged 2 to 10 in good health and CMV-seropositive. Sequenced input: PBMCs. CDR3 sequence reads: CARSTLLGANVLTF. In DNA, the CDR3 is TGTGCCCGTTCGACACTTCTGGGGGCCAACGTCCTGACTTTC.